This T cell receptor (beta chain) was identified during a study of blood T cell repertoires in COVID-19. About the research overall: The United States, Italy and Spain were the sources of the acute and convalescent COVID-19 samples. PBMCs, B-cell-depleted T cells, or T cells provided the cDNA or gDNA that made up the material.

Authors' processing steps: Reference gene primer amplification yielded estimated nucleated cell counts. Sequencing was performed with immunoSEQ multiplex PCR; in TCRdb, only in-frame clones are kept and a portion is missing. V and J calls and clone size are as listed in that table; D and trimming were resolved from the DNA. In the table there are about 98,000 clones, over 70% of which are singletons. The CDR3 runs 15 residues. CDR1 is LGHNT, CDR2 FRNRAP, per germline. The ends lost 1 base at V and 9 bases at J; junction bases unmatched: 9. The receptor was derived from a man aged 55 to 70 with acute or convalescent COVID-19. The chain carries TRBV12-5 and TRBJ2-1; 7 nucleotides align to TRBD1. The sequencing input was peripheral blood. CDR3 protein: CASGLGQGMTGEQFF. As DNA, the CDR3 is TGTGCTAGTGGTTTGGGACAGGGCATGACAGGTGAGCAGTTCTTC.